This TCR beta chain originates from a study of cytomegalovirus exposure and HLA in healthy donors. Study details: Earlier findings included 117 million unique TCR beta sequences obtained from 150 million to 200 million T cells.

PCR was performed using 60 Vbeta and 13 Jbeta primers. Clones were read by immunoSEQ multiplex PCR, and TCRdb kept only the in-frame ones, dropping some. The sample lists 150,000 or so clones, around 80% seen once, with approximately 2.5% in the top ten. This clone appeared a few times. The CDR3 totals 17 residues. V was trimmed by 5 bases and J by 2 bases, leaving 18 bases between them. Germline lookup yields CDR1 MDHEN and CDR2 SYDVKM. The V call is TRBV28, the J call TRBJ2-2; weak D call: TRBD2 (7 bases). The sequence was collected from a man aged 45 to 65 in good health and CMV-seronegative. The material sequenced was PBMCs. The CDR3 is CASSTRRGGVNTGELFF. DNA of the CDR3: TGTGCCAGCAGTACCCGGAGGGGGGGGGTAAACACCGGGGAGCTGTTTTTT. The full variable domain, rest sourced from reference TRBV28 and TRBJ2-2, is DVKVTQSSRYLVKRTGEKVFLECVQDMDHENMFWYRQDPGLGLRLIYFSYDVKMKEKGDIPEGYSVSREKKERFSLILESASTNQTSMYLCASSTRRGGVNTGELFFGEGSRLTVL.